The entry that follows covers one T cell receptor (beta chain) sequence. Its antigen is undetermined. The sample belongs to a study of cytomegalovirus exposure and HLA in healthy donors. Study-level findings and limits: Being productive about 87% or about 30% of the time was typical of most TCR beta V segments in an earlier analysis.

V lost 1 base to trimming and J lost 5 bases, with 12 bases between them. The germline gives CDR1 LGHNA, CDR2 YSLEER. The CDR3 is made up of 15 amino acids. It was with 60 Vbeta and 13 Jbeta primers that the PCR ran. The repertoire was sequenced with immunoSEQ multiplex PCR; TCRdb's copy has only in-frame clones and lacks some. The sample has some 140,000 clones, around 68% seen once; the top ten hold 2.1%. The chain has TRBV4-3 and TRBJ1-5; D is unresolved. Sequencing was carried out using PBMCs. This TCR was recovered from a man aged 25 to 45 in good health and CMV-seronegative. CDR3 DNA sequence: TGCGCCAGCAGCCAAGGCCACGGGATTTATCAGCCCCAGCATTTT. Amino acids: CASSQGHGIYQPQHF.